A single sample is the source of the 21 T cell receptor beta chains below, sequenced in a study of T cells in Graves' hyperthyroidism and ophthalmopathy. RNA transcripts gave rise to amplified TCR beta CDR3 regions. The HTBI primer set drove a first-round RT-PCR of the TCR CDR3. Each CDR3 protein is one row after TCRdb ran MiXCR on the multiplex PCR reads. The sample carries a few hundred thousand distinct CDR3 sequences, about 15% recorded once. What was sequenced was blood. The receptor set was obtained from a woman younger than 45 with Graves' hyperthyroidism.

This clonotype occurred many times. This chain connects TRBV20-1 to TRBJ2-3; D possibly uses TRBD1 or TRBD2 (5 bases each). The CDR3 spans 14 residues. In germline, CDR1 is DFQATT, CDR2 SNEGSKA (reference sequence). V gave up 3 bases and J gave up 2 bases, with 12 bases separating them. This CDR3 is CSASEGTYTDTQYF. As DNA, the CDR3 is TGCAGTGCTAGTGAGGGGACCTACACAGATACGCAGTATTTT.

The chain uses TRBV13 and TRBJ2-2; D call uncertain. The germline V gene encodes CDR1 PRHDT and CDR2 FYEKMQ (reference sequence). V was shortened by 4 bases and J by 6 bases, with 6 bases between the two germline ends. The CDR3 has 12 amino acids. CDR3 sequence (DNA): TGTGCCAGCAGCTCCGTGCCCGGGGAGCTGTTTTTT. Translation gives CASSSVPGELFF.

This clonotype was seen repeatedly, ten times or more. The chain carries TRBV12-3 or TRBV12-4 and TRBJ2-7, with D perhaps matching TRBD1 (5 bases). The CDR3 contains 12 residues. V lost 4 bases and J lost 6, with 10 bases in between. CDR3 nucleotide sequence: TGTGCCAGCAGTTCACAGGCTGGCGAGCAGTACTTC. This gives the protein CASSSQAGEQYF.

The chain is built from TRBV10-3 and TRBJ2-1; D remains unclear. V lost 2 bases, J lost 8 bases, and 10 bases lay in between. The CDR3 has 13 residues. CDR1 and CDR2 (germline): ENHRY, SYGVKD. CDR3 bases: TGTGCCATCAGTGAGGCCTCCGGGCATGAGCAGTTCTTC. Its translation: CAISEASGHEQFF.

The chain has TRBV20-1 and TRBJ2-7; weak D call: TRBD1 (5 bases). V was pared by 0 bases and J by 4 bases, with 10 bases between. CDR3 length: 13 residues. Germline CDR1 and CDR2: DFQATT and SNEGSKA (reference sequence). The CDR3 is CSARDRTPYEQYF. The CDR3 nucleotides are TGCAGTGCTAGAGATCGGACACCTTACGAGCAGTACTTC.

The rearrangement joins TRBV18 to TRBJ2-5, with D possibly TRBD2 on 5 matching bases. The CDR3 is 14 residues long. The germline V gene has CDR1 KGHSH and CDR2 LQKENI. V was cut by 1 base and J by 7 bases, with 13 bases left in between. The CDR3 coding sequence is TGTGCCAGCTCACCACTCTCGGAGGTTGGGACCCAGTACTTC. Translating gives CASSPLSEVGTQYF.

This clonotype has at least ten counts. This chain connects TRBV7-3 to TRBJ2-1; TRBD2 matches at 12 bases. V was clipped by 6 bases and J by 5 bases; unmatched bases: 11. This CDR3 spans 17 amino acids. The germline gives CDR1 SGHTA, CDR2 FQGTGA. In DNA, the CDR3 is TGTGCCAGCAGTCCTTTCTCTAGCGGGAGGGCCGACAATGAGCAGTTCTTC. The encoded protein is CASSPFSSGRADNEQFF.

This clonotype was seen many times. The gene calls are TRBV18 and TRBJ1-2; D gene ambiguous. Germline lookup yields CDR1 KGHSH and CDR2 LQKENI. V was clipped by 6 bases and J by 0 bases, with 11 bases between them. The CDR3 sequence is 14 residues long. The chain's CDR3 is CASSDNAANYGYTF. In DNA form, the CDR3 reads TGTGCCAGCTCTGACAACGCCGCTAACTATGGCTACACCTTC.

This clonotype has ten or more counts. V gene TRBV5-1 combines with J gene TRBJ2-1, with 10 bases identical to TRBD2. CDR1 SGHRS and CDR2 YFSETQ come from the germline V gene. The CDR3 runs to 14 residues. V was pared by 1 base and J by 15 bases, with 10 bases of the junction left unmatched. The CDR3 protein is CASSLTSGAAVGFF. DNA of the CDR3: TGCGCCAGCAGCTTGACTAGCGGGGCTGCCGTTGGGTTCTTC.

In DNA form, the CDR3 reads TGTGCCAGCAGCATGGGACTAGCGGGAGCTAGGGCTAGCACAGATACGCAGTATTTT. Amino acid sequence: CASSMGLAGARASTDTQYF. J is TRBJ2-3 and V is TRBV7-9; TRBD2 aligns across 14 bases. The CDR3 loop spans 19 amino acids. The germline V gene has CDR1 SEHNR and CDR2 FQNEAQ (reference sequence). Trimming at V came to 5 bases and at J to 0 bases, leaving 10 bases not matched to a gene.

Many counts were recorded for this clonotype. The chain links TRBV20-1 to TRBJ2-1, with 7 bases identical to TRBD2. The CDR3 sequence is 14 residues long. Per germline, CDR1 DFQATT and CDR2 SNEGSKA (reference sequence). Trimming removed 8 bases from V and 2 bases from J; junction bases left unmatched: 9. The CDR3 DNA is TGCAGTCTTTCCGGCGGGAGCACCTACAATGAGCAGTTCTTC. The encoded protein is CSLSGGSTYNEQFF.

This clonotype was observed a single time. This chain uses TRBV5-1 with TRBJ2-2; 7 positions agree with TRBD1. From germline, CDR1 is SGHRS and CDR2 YFSETQ. This CDR3 contains 16 residues. Losses at the gene ends were 1 base for V and 1 base for J; bases not matched to a gene: 4. The CDR3 region is CASSLTRTGNTGELFF. CDR3 sequence (DNA): TGCGCCAGCAGCTTGACCCGGACAGGGAACACCGGGGAGCTGTTTTTT.

This clonotype was observed a few times. This sequence joins TRBV20-1 and TRBJ2-1, with TRBD2 identical over 12 bases. The CDR3 is made up of 15 amino acids. The V gene's germline CDR1 is DFQATT and CDR2 SNEGSKA (reference sequence). The junction had 4 bases not matched to a gene; V was cut back by 4 bases and J by 3 bases. Here the CDR3 DNA reads TGCAGTGCTATTGCGACTAGCGGGGGCTACAATGAGCAGTTCTTC. Translating it yields CSAIATSGGYNEQFF.

This clonotype was seen repeatedly, ten times or more. The chain combines TRBV28 with TRBJ1-5; 7 nucleotides match TRBD1. Germline V gene lookup returns CDR1 MDHEN and CDR2 SYDVKM. V was clipped by 9 bases and J by 0 bases; unmatched bases: 8. This CDR3 has 15 residues. The CDR3 DNA is TGTGCCAGTAAGACGACAGGGTCTAGCAATCAGCCCCAGCATTTT. It yields the protein CASKTTGSSNQPQHF.

The chain links TRBV18 to TRBJ2-7, with D hard to call. The germline CDR1 and CDR2 sequences are KGHSH and LQKENI. The V end was cut by 3 bases, the J end by 8 bases, with 20 bases between. The CDR3 consists of 15 residues. This CDR3 is CASSPYGARIEKQYF. DNA for the CDR3: TGTGCCAGCTCACCCTACGGCGCGAGGATCGAGAAGCAGTACTTC.

The sample holds many counts of this clonotype. V usage is TRBV5-1 and J usage is TRBJ2-3; the D gene is possibly TRBD2 (5 bases). V gave up 1 base and J gave up 6 bases, with 24 bases separating them. The CDR3 contains 18 residues. CDR1 SGHRS and CDR2 YFSETQ come from the germline V gene. The chain's CDR3 is CASSLNSIGLRGGDTQYF. CDR3 nucleotides: TGCGCCAGCAGCTTGAATTCGATCGGCTTACGCGGCGGGGATACGCAGTATTTT. The entire variable domain, with the rest obtained from reference TRBV5-1 and TRBJ2-3, is as follows: KAGVTQTPRYLIKTRGQQVTLSCSPISGHRSVSWYQQTPGQGLQFLFEYFSETQRNKGNFPGRFSGRQFSNSRSEMNVSTLELGDSALYLCASSLNSIGLRGGDTQYFGPGTRLTVL.

A few counts support this clonotype. The chain couples TRBV12-3 or TRBV12-4 to TRBJ2-1; 7 positions agree with TRBD2. The J segment lost 4 bases and the V segment lost 5 bases, leaving 11 bases of the junction unmatched. The CDR3 consists of 16 residues. The CDR3, as DNA: TGTGCCAGCAGTCCCGTCGGGGGGAGGGCATACAATGAGCAGTTCTTC. Its protein is CASSPVGGRAYNEQFF.

J is TRBJ2-7 and V is TRBV7-2, with 7 bases lining up with TRBD1. V shed 5 bases and J 3 bases; nucleotides not matched to a gene: 13. The CDR3 is made up of 16 amino acids. Germline lookup yields CDR1 SGHTA and CDR2 FQGNSA. CDR3 sequence: CASSTSLGTAIYEQYF. The CDR3 region has the DNA TGTGCCAGCAGCACGTCCCTGGGGACAGCTATCTACGAGCAGTACTTC.

This clonotype was seen at least ten times. This chain's CDR3 is CASSLVRQGANEQFF. CDR3 sequence (DNA): TGTGCCAGCAGCTTAGTCCGACAGGGGGCAAATGAGCAGTTCTTC. The J gene is TRBJ2-1, the V gene TRBV7-2; 10 bases fit TRBD1. V gave up 1 base and J gave up 7 bases; unmatched junction bases: 4. The germline V gene has CDR1 SGHTA and CDR2 FQGNSA. The CDR3 runs 15 residues.

This clonotype appeared many times. V and J are TRBV5-6 and TRBJ2-3; TRBD2 might be the D (6 bases). CDR3 length equals 15 residues. Trimming removed 4 bases from V and 1 base from J, with 13 bases in between. Per the germline V gene, CDR1 is SGHDT and CDR2 is YYEEEE. The CDR3: CASSPSLARTDTQYF. The CDR3 DNA sequence: TGTGCCAGCAGCCCATCTCTAGCGCGCACAGATACGCAGTATTTT.

As DNA, the CDR3 is TGTGCCAGCAGTACGTGGGGACAGGGGGCAACAGATACGCAGTATTTT. It encodes CASSTWGQGATDTQYF. V gene TRBV25-1 combines with J gene TRBJ2-3; 12 bases line up with TRBD1. The CDR3 contains 16 residues. In germline, CDR1 is MGHDK, CDR2 SYGVNS. J was trimmed by 3 bases and V by 5 bases; bases with no gene match: 6.